Given below is one TCR beta chain in context. CDR1 and CDR2 (germline): SEHNR, FQNEAQ (reference sequence). CDR3 length: 14 residues. The germline V and J ends were trimmed by 2 bases and 5 bases, with 9 bases remaining between them. The record originates from a study of blood T cell repertoires in COVID-19. Participants reported their clinical history, and cohort assignment relied on those reports. Original processing methods: Nucleated cell number was recorded as an estimate derived from reference gene primer amplification. Assay: immunoSEQ multiplex PCR; the TCRdb copy retains only in-frame clones and omits some. That table furnishes V, J and clone size, whereas the DNA furnished D and trimming. The top ten clones hold about 2.5% of a sample with a few hundred thousand clones, approximately 90% of them seen once.

The origin of this receptor is a woman aged 40 to 50 with acute COVID-19. The source material was PBMCs or T cells enriched from blood (not recorded which). V is TRBV7-9 and J is TRBJ1-4; D is possibly TRBD1 (6 bases). Here the CDR3 reads CASSLYTGNEKLFF. The CDR3 nucleotides are TGTGCCAGCAGCTTATACACAGGGAATGAAAAACTGTTTTTT.